Below, 25 T cell receptor beta chains from the same sample are listed, as sequenced in a study of blood T cell repertoires in COVID-19. Profiling relied on immunoSEQ multiplex PCR, and the TCRdb table lists in-frame clones only, not all of them. The top ten clones hold about 9.4% of a sample with 350,000 or so clones, around 87% of them seen once. The sequenced material came from peripheral blood. These receptors all stem from a woman aged 25 to 39 with COVID-19, enrolled during active disease.

The chain is built from TRBV6-5 and TRBJ1-6, with D perhaps TRBD1 (6 bases). Germline CDR1 is MNHEY and CDR2 is SVGAGI. V was trimmed by 5 bases and J by 7 bases, leaving 6 bases between them. The CDR3 totals 12 residues. The DNA of the CDR3 is TGTGCCAGCAGTACAGGGAATTCACCCCTCCACTTT. It encodes CASSTGNSPLHF.

As to this clone: Other DNA sequences in this sample translate to the same CDR3. The rearrangement joins TRBV2 to TRBJ2-1; the match to TRBD2 covers 11 bases. There are 15 residues in the CDR3. Looked up from germline, CDR1 is SNHLY and CDR2 is FYNNEI. Trimming cost V 6 bases and J 3 bases; bases outside gene matches: 4. In DNA, the CDR3 is TGTGCCAGCAGCGCAACTAGCGGGAGCTACAATGAGCAGTTCTTC. Its protein is CASSATSGSYNEQFF.

V and J are TRBV2 and TRBJ2-7; weak D call: TRBD1 (7 bases). The V end lost 7 bases, the J end lost 0 bases, and 13 bases lay between the germline ends. Looked up from germline, CDR1 is SNHLY and CDR2 is FYNNEI. The CDR3 is 14 amino acids. DNA for the CDR3: TGTGCCAGCAAGGGGGGACAGCTCTCCTACGAGCAGTACTTC. This codes for CASKGGQLSYEQYF.

J is TRBJ2-1 and V is TRBV5-1; TRBD2 matches 13 bases. This CDR3 has 16 residues. The ends lost 5 bases at V and 4 bases at J; junction bases unmatched: 6. CDR1 is SGHRS, CDR2 YFSETQ, per germline. This CDR3 is CASRPGTSGIYNEQFF. As DNA, the CDR3 is TGCGCCAGCAGACCCGGGACTAGCGGGATATACAATGAGCAGTTCTTC. The whole variable domain, remainder taken from reference TRBV5-1 and TRBJ2-1, is KAGVTQTPRYLIKTRGQQVTLSCSPISGHRSVSWYQQTPGQGLQFLFEYFSETQRNKGNFPGRFSGRQFSNSRSEMNVSTLELGDSALYLCASRPGTSGIYNEQFFGPGTRLTVL.

V is TRBV28 and J is TRBJ2-1; 11 bases align to TRBD2. The V gene end was trimmed by 6 bases and the J gene end by 7 bases; junction bases not matched to a gene: 11. The CDR3 consists of 16 residues. CDR1 and CDR2 from the germline V gene are MDHEN and SYDVKM. CDR3: CASSRFGTSGGNEQFF. CDR3 in DNA: TGTGCCAGCAGCCGGTTCGGGACTAGCGGTGGTAATGAGCAGTTCTTC.

The J gene is TRBJ1-2, the V gene TRBV30, with 7 bases that match TRBD1. CDR1 and CDR2 (germline): GTSNPN, SVGIG (reference sequence). V lost 0 bases and J lost 8; bases outside the gene matches: 12. The CDR3 consists of 15 residues. CDR3 region: CAWSVRRRGERGYTF. CDR3 in DNA: TGTGCCTGGAGTGTACGTCGCAGGGGGGAGAGGGGCTACACCTTC.

The chain employs TRBV7-6 and TRBJ1-4; perhaps TRBD1 as D (5 bases). Germline CDR1 and CDR2: SGHVS and FNYEAQ. This CDR3 has 18 amino acids. Deletions cut 3 bases from V and 5 bases from J, with 22 bases between. CDR3 region: CASSLTGRGGAINEKLFF. The CDR3 DNA sequence: TGTGCCAGCAGCTTGACGGGTAGAGGCGGGGCCATCAATGAAAAACTGTTTTTT.

The chain joins TRBV5-1 to TRBJ2-1; a weak D match, TRBD1 (6 bases). The V gene lost 0 bases and the J gene lost 5 bases, with 24 bases spanning the gap. The CDR3 is made up of 19 amino acids. Germline V CDR1 and CDR2: SGHRS, YFSETQ. CDR3 nucleotides: TGCGCCAGCAGCTTGGGAGGGGACCCAAGGGGGTTGCGGGACAATGAGCAGTTCTTC. Protein product: CASSLGGDPRGLRDNEQFF. Combining the CDR3 with reference TRBV5-1 and TRBJ2-1 gives the whole variable domain KAGVTQTPRYLIKTRGQQVTLSCSPISGHRSVSWYQQTPGQGLQFLFEYFSETQRNKGNFPGRFSGRQFSNSRSEMNVSTLELGDSALYLCASSLGGDPRGLRDNEQFFGPGTRLTVL.

CDR3 loop: CASMGRANTGELFF. DNA for the CDR3: TGTGCCAGCATGGGCAGGGCGAACACCGGGGAGCTGTTTTTT. The chain recombines TRBV5-6 with TRBJ2-2, with D perhaps matching TRBD1 (5 bases). The CDR3 is 14 amino acids. Looked up from germline, CDR1 is SGHDT and CDR2 is YYEEEE. V lost 6 bases and J 0 bases, leaving 9 bases between the germline ends.

V gene TRBV7-6 combines with J gene TRBJ2-3, with D tentatively TRBD2 (5 bases). This CDR3 region has 13 residues. Germline V gene lookup returns CDR1 SGHVS and CDR2 FNYEAQ. Trimming removed 5 bases at V and 2 bases at J, with 8 bases between. The CDR3 DNA follows: TGTGCCAGCAGCCCCGGGATCACAGATACGCAGTATTTT. This gives the protein CASSPGITDTQYF.

This rearrangement joins TRBV5-1 to TRBJ2-3; TRBD1 might be the D (6 bases). Deletions cut 4 bases from V and 6 bases from J, with 18 bases between. From germline, CDR1 is SGHRS and CDR2 YFSETQ. The CDR3 is 15 residues long. The CDR3 is CASSRQALMGDTQYF. CDR3 nucleotide sequence: TGCGCCAGCAGCCGACAGGCCTTAATGGGGGATACGCAGTATTTT.

The chain joins TRBV3-1 (or the pseudogene TRBV3-2) to TRBJ2-7, with 9 bases fitting TRBD2. This CDR3 has 14 residues. Per the germline V gene, CDR1 is LGHDT and CDR2 is YNNKEL (reference sequence). V gave up 3 bases and J gave up 3 bases; unmatched junction bases: 3. Written as DNA, the CDR3 is TGTGCCAGCAGCCACGGGACTAGCCTCTACGAGCAGTACTTC. Translated, it gives CASSHGTSLYEQYF.

The gene calls are TRBV7-9 and TRBJ2-6, with a tentative D call TRBD1 (6 bases). CDR3 length equals 18 residues. From germline, CDR1 is SEHNR and CDR2 FQNEAQ (reference sequence). Trimming took 4 bases from V and 1 from J, leaving 17 bases between them. The DNA of the CDR3 is TGTGCCAGCAGCTCCCCGAGGGGGAACCTTTCTGGGGCCAACGTCCTGACTTTC. Protein product: CASSSPRGNLSGANVLTF.

This clone was detected once. The CDR3 loop is CASSYRRQGGSPLHF. CDR3 DNA sequence: TGTGCCAGCAGTTACCGTAGGCAGGGTGGTTCACCCCTCCACTTT. This chain joins TRBV6-5 and TRBJ1-6; maybe TRBD1 (5 bases). V lost 2 bases, J lost 9 bases, and 14 bases lay in between. The germline V gene has CDR1 MNHEY and CDR2 SVGAGI. The CDR3 sequence is 15 residues long.

The V call is TRBV19, the J call TRBJ2-1, with a possible D match to TRBD1 (5 bases). In germline, CDR1 is LNHDA, CDR2 SQIVND (reference sequence). The germline V and J ends were trimmed by 6 bases and 4 bases, with 16 bases remaining between them. This CDR3 comprises 15 residues. The DNA of the CDR3 is TGTGCCAGTAGCCCTCCAGGGTTGGGGTACAATGAGCAGTTCTTC. Translated, it gives CASSPPGLGYNEQFF.

The chain uses TRBV7-2 and TRBJ2-7; 8 bases are a match to TRBD2. CDR3 length: 15 residues. Germline V lookup: CDR1 SGHTA, CDR2 FQGNSA. J gave up 5 bases and V 0 bases, and 6 bases lay outside the gene matches. For the CDR3, the DNA is TGTGCCAGCAGCTTAGCGACCGGGAGGGCCCACGAGCAGTACTTC. Translated: CASSLATGRAHEQYF.

A word on this clone: Germline is not matched at one junction end, which may reflect a read error. Different DNA sequences within this sample yield the same CDR3. The J gene is TRBJ1-3, the V gene TRBV29-1, with 10 bases matching TRBD1. The CDR3 contains 18 residues. Germline-derived CDR1 and CDR2 are SQVTM and ANQGSEA. The DNA for the CDR3 is TGCAGTGTTGAAGACGGCGGAGACAGGGGGCTGTCTGGAAACACCATATATTTT. The encoded protein is CSVEDGGDRGLSGNTIYF.

The chain is built from TRBV24-1 and TRBJ2-1, with D possibly TRBD2 on 6 matching bases. The germline V gene encodes CDR1 KGHDR and CDR2 SFDVKD. The length of the CDR3 is 14 residues. V lost 0 bases and J lost 9, with 11 bases in between. The CDR3 DNA reads as TGTGCCACCAGTGATTTGCGGCGGCGGGGTGAGCAGTTCTTC. Amino acids: CATSDLRRRGEQFF.

The chain has TRBV5-1 and TRBJ2-7, with 10 bases aligning to TRBD1. The CDR3 runs 17 residues. In germline, CDR1 is SGHRS, CDR2 YFSETQ. Unmatched junction bases numbered 13, after V lost 1 base and J lost 6 bases. CDR3 sequence: CASSLTLTGTGDSEQYF. The CDR3 DNA sequence: TGCGCCAGCAGCTTGACCTTAACCGGGACAGGGGATTCCGAGCAGTACTTC.

The chain is built from TRBV5-8 and TRBJ2-1; no definite D call. The length of the CDR3 is 11 residues. Germline loops: CDR1 SGHTS, CDR2 YDEGEE. V was pared by 0 bases and J by 10 bases, with 5 bases between. Written as DNA, the CDR3 is TGTGCCAGCAGCTTGGCGCAGGAGCAGTTCTTC. Its translation is CASSLAQEQFF.

This clone is a singleton in its sample. The chain couples TRBV7-3 to TRBJ2-1; 8 nucleotides match TRBD1. Germline V CDR1 and CDR2: SGHTA, FQGTGA. The CDR3 spans 18 residues. The junction had 13 bases not matched to a gene; V was cut back by 0 bases and J by 6 bases. CDR3 protein: CASSLTGQGMVGINEQFF. CDR3 nucleotides: TGTGCCAGCAGCTTAACTGGACAGGGAATGGTTGGGATCAATGAGCAGTTCTTC.

The chain couples TRBV5-1 to TRBJ2-7; D may be TRBD1 (5 bases). The length of the CDR3 is 15 residues. Trimming left V 0 bases short and J 3 bases short, with 13 bases between. Germline V gives CDR1 SGHRS, CDR2 YFSETQ. CDR3 nucleotides: TGCGCCAGCAGCTTGGGGGTAGGAAGGGGCTACGAGCAGTACTTC. Protein product: CASSLGVGRGYEQYF. Full variable domain (missing parts from reference TRBV5-1 and TRBJ2-7): KAGVTQTPRYLIKTRGQQVTLSCSPISGHRSVSWYQQTPGQGLQFLFEYFSETQRNKGNFPGRFSGRQFSNSRSEMNVSTLELGDSALYLCASSLGVGRGYEQYFGPGTRLTVT.

The chain combines TRBV7-6 with TRBJ2-1; 9 nucleotides line up with TRBD2. Germline CDR1 is SGHVS and CDR2 is FNYEAQ. The CDR3 extends over 15 amino acids. Losses at the gene ends were 4 bases for V and 6 bases for J; bases not matched to a gene: 7. Here the CDR3 DNA reads TGTGCCAGCAGCTCGTCCGGGACTAGCCCCAATGAGCAGTTCTTC. Amino acid sequence: CASSSSGTSPNEQFF.

The chain recombines TRBV11-2 with TRBJ2-5; 14 bases map to TRBD2. Germline loops: CDR1 SGHAT, CDR2 FQNNGV. The CDR3 has 17 amino acids. The trim removed 4 bases at V and 0 bases at J, leaving 4 bases unmatched. CDR3 region: CASSSGLAGAYQETQYF. CDR3 in DNA: TGTGCCAGCAGCTCGGGACTAGCGGGAGCGTACCAAGAGACCCAGTACTTC.

The CDR3 bases are TGTGCCAGCAGTCTTACAGGCGGCCCTGGGCCCTACGAGCAGTACTTC. This sequence encodes CASSLTGGPGPYEQYF. This sequence joins TRBV25-1 and TRBJ2-7; perhaps TRBD1 as D (5 bases). The CDR3 is 16 amino acids. The germline V and J ends were trimmed by 5 bases and 2 bases, with 19 bases remaining between them. In germline, CDR1 is MGHDK, CDR2 SYGVNS.